The 5 T cell receptor delta chains presented below share a single source sample, sequenced in a study of gamma-delta chains in newborns, infants, children. TCRdb re-called the reads using CATT. The profile shows about 8,500 delta-chain clones, 3% to 3.5% of them singletons. Source material: blood. The source is a child who was a newborn, infant or young child, either healthy, febrile or measles-vaccinated (not recorded which).

As to this clone: This may arise from a read error, as a much more abundant clone is one base away. The chain carries TRDV2 and TRDJ2, with D tentatively TRDD3 (5 bases). Trimming cost V 0 bases and J 3 bases, with 16 bases left between them. Germline V gene lookup returns CDR1 GEAIGNYY and CDR2 EKD. This CDR3 spans 17 amino acids. The CDR3 region is CACDTAEGAQMTAQLFF. CDR3 bases: TGTGCCTGTGACACCGCAGAGGGGGCACAGATGACAGCACAACTCTTCTTT.

There are many counts of this clone. The chain carries TRDV2 and TRDJ1; 10 bases line up with TRDD3. The germline V gene encodes CDR1 GEAIGNYY and CDR2 EKD. With V trimmed by 3 bases and J by 1 base, 4 bases remained unmatched. The CDR3 consists of 15 residues. CDR3 DNA sequence: TGTGCCTGTGACGTACTGGGGGATCGCACCGATAAACTCATCTTT. This gives the protein CACDVLGDRTDKLIF.

This clone showed up just a few times. A far larger clone is one base from this, pointing to a likely read error. CDR3 amino acids: CACDTGYWESSWDTRQMFF. The CDR3 region has the DNA TGTGCCTGTGACACCGGATACTGGGAGAGCTCCTGGGACACCCGACAGATGTTTTTC. The gene calls are TRDV2 and TRDJ3; D is perhaps TRDD3 (6 bases). CDR3 size: 19 residues. V shed 0 bases and J shed 0 bases, with 14 bases lying between them. Germline CDR1 GEAIGNYY, CDR2 EKD.

This clone is medium-sized in the sample. The V call is TRDV2, the J call TRDJ3; 10 positions agree with TRDD3. After removal of 3 bases from V and 0 bases from J, the junction contained 13 bases not matched to a gene. This CDR3 is built from 21 residues. Germline CDR1 is GEAIGNYY and CDR2 is EKD. CDR3 sequence (DNA): TGTGCCTGTGACGCTTTACTGGGGGATCGCCCAATCTCCTGGGACACCCGACAGATGTTTTTC. Protein sequence: CACDALLGDRPISWDTRQMFF.

This clone was detected a few times. A read error may be the cause here, since a much bigger clone is one base away. The chain carries TRDV2 and TRDJ3; 7 bases agree with TRDD3. The CDR3 runs 19 residues. V shed 3 bases and J 0 bases; nucleotides not matched to a gene: 10. Germline lookup yields CDR1 GEAIGNYY and CDR2 EKD. DNA of the CDR3: TGTGCCTGTGACGACATACTGGGGTATACCTCCTGGGACACCCGACAGATGTTTTTC. This sequence encodes CACDDILGYTSWDTRQMFF.